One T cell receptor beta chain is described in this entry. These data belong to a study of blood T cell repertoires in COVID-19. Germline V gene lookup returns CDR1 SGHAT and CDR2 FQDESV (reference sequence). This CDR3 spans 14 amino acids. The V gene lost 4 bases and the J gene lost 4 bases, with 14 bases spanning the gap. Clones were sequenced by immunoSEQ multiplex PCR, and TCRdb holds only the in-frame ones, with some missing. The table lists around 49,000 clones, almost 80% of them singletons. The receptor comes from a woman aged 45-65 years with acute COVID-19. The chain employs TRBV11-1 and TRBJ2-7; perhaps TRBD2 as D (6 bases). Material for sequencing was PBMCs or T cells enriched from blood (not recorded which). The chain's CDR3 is CASSSTGTVYEQYF. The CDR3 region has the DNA TGTGCCAGCAGCTCCACCGGGACTGTTTACGAGCAGTACTTC. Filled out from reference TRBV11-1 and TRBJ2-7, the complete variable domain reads EAEVAQSPRYKITEKSQAVAFWCDPISGHATLYWYRQILGQGPELLVQFQDESVVDDSQLPKDRFSAERLKGVDSTLKIQPAELGDSAMYLCASSSTGTVYEQYFGPGTRLTVT.